This T cell receptor (beta chain) was recorded in a study of beta chain features in type 1 diabetes. On this clone: Antigen specificity is unknown.

The sequenced template was cDNA made from the entire isolated RNA. Repertoires were generated with immunoSEQ multiplex PCR, while TCRdb's copy carries only in-frame clones and drops some. The table includes about 410,000 clones, about 14% detected once. This CDR3 has 12 residues. The V end was cut by 2 bases, the J end by 1 base, with 5 bases between. The germline V gene has CDR1 GTSNPN and CDR2 SVGIG (reference sequence). Study observations and caveats: Healthy donors had naive, central memory and Treg TCRB repertoires that appeared less similar than those seen among patients. Individuals with type 1 diabetes displayed fewer insertions and more deletions at VDJ junctions.

The collection from each donor was one heparinised blood draw averaging roughly 100 mL. CD45RO/CCR7/CD25/CD127/CD95/CD27 sorting isolated CD4+ naive, central memory, regulatory and stem cell-like memory cells. The receptor's source is a man aged 25-40 years in good health. Sequenced material: naive CD4+ T cells from blood. The chain is built from TRBV30 and TRBJ1-1, with D uncertain. CDR3 sequence (DNA): TGTGCCTGGAGTTGGCAGAACACTGAAGCTTTCTTT. Translation gives CAWSWQNTEAFF.